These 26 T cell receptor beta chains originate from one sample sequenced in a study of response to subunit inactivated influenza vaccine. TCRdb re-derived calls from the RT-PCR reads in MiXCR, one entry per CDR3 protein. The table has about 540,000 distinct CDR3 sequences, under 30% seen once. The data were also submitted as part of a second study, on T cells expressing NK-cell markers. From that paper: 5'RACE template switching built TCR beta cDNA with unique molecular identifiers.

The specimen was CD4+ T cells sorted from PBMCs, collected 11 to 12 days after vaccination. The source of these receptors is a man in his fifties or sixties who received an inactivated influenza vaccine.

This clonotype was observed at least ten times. Here the CDR3 reads CASSLAGANSPLHF. As DNA, the CDR3 is TGTGCCAGCAGCTTAGCGGGGGCGAATTCACCCCTCCACTTT. This rearrangement joins TRBV13 to TRBJ1-6; possible D gene TRBD1, 6 bases. This CDR3 is built from 14 residues. The V end lost 1 base, the J end lost 7 bases, and 8 bases lay between the germline ends. CDR1 and CDR2 (germline): PRHDT, FYEKMQ (reference sequence).

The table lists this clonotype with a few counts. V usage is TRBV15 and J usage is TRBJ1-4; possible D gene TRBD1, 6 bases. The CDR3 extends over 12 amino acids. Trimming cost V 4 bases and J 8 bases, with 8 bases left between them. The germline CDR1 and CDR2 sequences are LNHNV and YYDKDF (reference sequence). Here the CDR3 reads CATSKGGEKLFF. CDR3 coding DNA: TGTGCCACCAGCAAAGGGGGGGAAAAACTGTTTTTT.

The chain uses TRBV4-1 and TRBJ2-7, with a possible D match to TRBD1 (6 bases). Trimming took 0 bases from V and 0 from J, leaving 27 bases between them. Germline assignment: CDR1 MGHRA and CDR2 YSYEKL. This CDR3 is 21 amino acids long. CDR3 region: CASSQDVFRQVLTGYSYEQYF. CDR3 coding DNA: TGCGCCAGCAGCCAAGATGTTTTTAGACAGGTACTTACGGGTTACTCCTACGAGCAGTACTTC.

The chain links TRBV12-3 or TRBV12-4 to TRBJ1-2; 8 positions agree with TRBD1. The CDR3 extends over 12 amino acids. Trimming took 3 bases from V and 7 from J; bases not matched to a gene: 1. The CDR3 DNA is TGTGCCAGCAGTTTGACAGGGGTTGGCTACACCTTC. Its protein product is CASSLTGVGYTF.

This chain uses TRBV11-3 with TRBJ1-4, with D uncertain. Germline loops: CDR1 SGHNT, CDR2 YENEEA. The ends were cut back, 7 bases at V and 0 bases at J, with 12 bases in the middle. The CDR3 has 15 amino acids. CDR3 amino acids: CASTNGTATNEKLFF. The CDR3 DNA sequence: TGTGCCAGCACCAATGGAACAGCAACTAATGAAAAACTGTTTTTT.

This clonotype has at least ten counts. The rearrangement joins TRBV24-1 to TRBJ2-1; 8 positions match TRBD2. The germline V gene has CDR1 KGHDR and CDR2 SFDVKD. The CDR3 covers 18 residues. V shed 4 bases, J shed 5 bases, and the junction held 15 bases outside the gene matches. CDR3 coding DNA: TGTGCCACCAGTGACCAAACGGGGAGCGGGAGAGTCAACAATGAGCAGTTCTTC. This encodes CATSDQTGSGRVNNEQFF.

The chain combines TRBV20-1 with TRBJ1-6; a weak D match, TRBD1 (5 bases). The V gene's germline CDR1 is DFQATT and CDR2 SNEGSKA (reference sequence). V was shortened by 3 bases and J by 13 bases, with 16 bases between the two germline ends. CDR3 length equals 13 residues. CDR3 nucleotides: TGCAGTGCTAGGGACGGGACTGACCGGCCCCTCCACTTT. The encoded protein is CSARDGTDRPLHF.

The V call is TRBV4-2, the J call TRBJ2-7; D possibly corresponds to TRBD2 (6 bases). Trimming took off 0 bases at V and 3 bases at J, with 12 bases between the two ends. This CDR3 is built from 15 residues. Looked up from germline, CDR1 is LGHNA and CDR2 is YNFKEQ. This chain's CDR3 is CASSQDFQGGYEQYF. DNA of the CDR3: TGTGCCAGCAGCCAAGATTTTCAGGGAGGCTACGAGCAGTACTTC.

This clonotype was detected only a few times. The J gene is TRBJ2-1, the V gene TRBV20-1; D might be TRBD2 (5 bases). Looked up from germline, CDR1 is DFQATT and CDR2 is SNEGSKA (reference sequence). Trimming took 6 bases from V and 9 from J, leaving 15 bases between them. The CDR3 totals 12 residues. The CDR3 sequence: CSAQRSPGEQFF. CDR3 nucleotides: TGCAGTGCCCAGCGGAGTCCCGGTGAGCAGTTCTTC.

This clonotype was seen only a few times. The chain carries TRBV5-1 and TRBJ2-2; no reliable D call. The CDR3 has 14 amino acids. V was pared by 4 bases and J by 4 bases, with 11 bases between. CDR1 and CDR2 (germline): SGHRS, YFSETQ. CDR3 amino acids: CASSKSQSTGELFF. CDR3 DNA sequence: TGCGCCAGCAGCAAGAGTCAGAGCACCGGGGAGCTGTTTTTT.

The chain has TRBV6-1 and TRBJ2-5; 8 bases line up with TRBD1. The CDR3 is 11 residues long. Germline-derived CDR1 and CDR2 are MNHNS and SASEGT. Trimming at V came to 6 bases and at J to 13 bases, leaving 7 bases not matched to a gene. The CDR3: CASRQTGGRYF. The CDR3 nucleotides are TGTGCCAGCAGACAAACAGGGGGAAGGTACTTC.

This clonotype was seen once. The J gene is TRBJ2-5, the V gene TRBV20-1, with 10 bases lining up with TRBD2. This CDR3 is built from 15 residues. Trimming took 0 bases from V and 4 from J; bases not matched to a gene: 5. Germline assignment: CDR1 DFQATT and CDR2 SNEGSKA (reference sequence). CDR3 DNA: TGCAGTGCTAGAGAACTAGCGGGAACTCTAGAGACCCAGTACTTC. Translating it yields CSARELAGTLETQYF.

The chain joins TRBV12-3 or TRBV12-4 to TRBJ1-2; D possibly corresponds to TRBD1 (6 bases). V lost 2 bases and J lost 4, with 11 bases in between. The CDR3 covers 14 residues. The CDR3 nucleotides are TGTGCCAGCAGTTTATTAGGGGGGAGCTATGGCTACACCTTC. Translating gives CASSLLGGSYGYTF.

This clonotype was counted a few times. CDR3 residues: CASSLARPSGFADTQYF. CDR3 DNA: TGTGCCAGCAGTTTAGCCCGTCCTAGCGGATTCGCAGATACGCAGTATTTT. V gene TRBV12-3 or TRBV12-4 combines with J gene TRBJ2-3; 7 bases agree with TRBD2. Trimming took 0 bases from V and 4 from J; bases not matched to a gene: 10. The length of the CDR3 is 17 residues.

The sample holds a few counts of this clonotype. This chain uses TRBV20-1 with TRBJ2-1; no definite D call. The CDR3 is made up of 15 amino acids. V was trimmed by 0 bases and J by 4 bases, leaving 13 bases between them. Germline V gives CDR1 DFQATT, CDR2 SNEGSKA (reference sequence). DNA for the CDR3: TGCAGTGCTAGAGATGGAATTGGCCCTTACAATGAGCAGTTCTTC. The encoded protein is CSARDGIGPYNEQFF.

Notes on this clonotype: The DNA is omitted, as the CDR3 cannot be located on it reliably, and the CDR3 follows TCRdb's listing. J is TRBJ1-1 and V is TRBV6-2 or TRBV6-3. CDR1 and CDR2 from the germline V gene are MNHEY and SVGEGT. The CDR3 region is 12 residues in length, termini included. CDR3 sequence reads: CASSTSGTEAFF.

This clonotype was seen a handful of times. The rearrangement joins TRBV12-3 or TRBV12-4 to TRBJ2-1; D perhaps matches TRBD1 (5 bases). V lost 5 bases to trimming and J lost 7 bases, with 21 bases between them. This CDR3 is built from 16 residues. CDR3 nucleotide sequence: TGTGCCAGCAGTCAGGGCGTAGGGGCTCGTACGAATGAGCAGTTCTTC. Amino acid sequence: CASSQGVGARTNEQFF.

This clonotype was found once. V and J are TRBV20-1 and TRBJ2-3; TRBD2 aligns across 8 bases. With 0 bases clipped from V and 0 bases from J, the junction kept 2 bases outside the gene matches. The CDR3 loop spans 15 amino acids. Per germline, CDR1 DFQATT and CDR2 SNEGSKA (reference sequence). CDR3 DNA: TGCAGTGCTAGAGATGGCGGGGGGAGCACAGATACGCAGTATTTT. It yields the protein CSARDGGGSTDTQYF.

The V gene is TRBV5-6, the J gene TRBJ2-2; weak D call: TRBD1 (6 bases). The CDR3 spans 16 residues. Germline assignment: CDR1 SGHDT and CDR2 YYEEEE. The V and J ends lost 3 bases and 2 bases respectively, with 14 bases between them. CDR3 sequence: CASSSSGVPNTGELFF. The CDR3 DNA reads TGTGCCAGCAGCTCCTCAGGGGTACCTAACACCGGGGAGCTGTTTTTT.

The CDR3 coding sequence is TGTGCCAGCAGCGTCCAGTGGGAGACCCAGTACTTC. Translating gives CASSVQWETQYF. V is TRBV7-6 and J is TRBJ2-5; D is ambiguous. This CDR3 region has 12 residues. Germline CDR1 is SGHVS and CDR2 is FNYEAQ. Between the trimmed V and J ends, which lost 5 bases and 5 bases, there was a span of 9 bases.

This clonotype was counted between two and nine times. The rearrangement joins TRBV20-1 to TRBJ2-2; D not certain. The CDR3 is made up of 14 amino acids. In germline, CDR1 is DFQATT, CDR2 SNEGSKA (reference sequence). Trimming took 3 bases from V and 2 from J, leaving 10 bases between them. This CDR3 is CSASTTQNTGELFF. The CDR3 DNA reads TGCAGTGCTAGCACCACACAAAACACCGGGGAGCTGTTTTTT.

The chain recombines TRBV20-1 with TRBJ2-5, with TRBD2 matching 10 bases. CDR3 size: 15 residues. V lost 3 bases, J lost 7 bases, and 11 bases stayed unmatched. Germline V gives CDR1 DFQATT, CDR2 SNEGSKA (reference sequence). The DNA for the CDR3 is TGCAGTGCTAGTGTAGCTAGCGGGAGTACGGGGACCCAGTACTTC. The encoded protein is CSASVASGSTGTQYF.

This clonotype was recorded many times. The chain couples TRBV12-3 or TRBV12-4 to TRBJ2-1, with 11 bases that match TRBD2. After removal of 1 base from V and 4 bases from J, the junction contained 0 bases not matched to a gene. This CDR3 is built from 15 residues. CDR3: CASSLGTSGYNEQFF. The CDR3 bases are TGTGCCAGCAGTTTAGGGACTAGCGGGTACAATGAGCAGTTCTTC.

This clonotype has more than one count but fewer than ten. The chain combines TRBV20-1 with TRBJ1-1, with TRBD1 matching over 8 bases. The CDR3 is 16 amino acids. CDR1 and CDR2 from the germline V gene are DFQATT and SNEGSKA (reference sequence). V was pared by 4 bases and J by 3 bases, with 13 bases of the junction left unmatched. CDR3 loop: CSATTQGVDRDTEAFF. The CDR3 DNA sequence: TGCAGTGCTACTACACAGGGGGTGGACAGGGACACTGAAGCTTTCTTT.

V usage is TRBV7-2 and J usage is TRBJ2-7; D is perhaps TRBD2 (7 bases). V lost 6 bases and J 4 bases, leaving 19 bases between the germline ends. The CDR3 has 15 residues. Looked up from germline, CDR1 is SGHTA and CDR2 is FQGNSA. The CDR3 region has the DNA TGTGCCAGCAGATATAGAGGGGGGGGCGCTTACGAGCAGTACTTC. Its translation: CASRYRGGGAYEQYF.

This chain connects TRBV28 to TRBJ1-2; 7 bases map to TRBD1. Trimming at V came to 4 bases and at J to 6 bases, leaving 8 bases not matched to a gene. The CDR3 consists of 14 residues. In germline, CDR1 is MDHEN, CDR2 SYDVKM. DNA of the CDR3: TGTGCCAGCAGTTCCCTGACAGGGAGGAATGGCTACACCTTC. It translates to CASSSLTGRNGYTF.